The entry below gives a single TCR beta chain sequence along with its context. Antigen unknown. Germline lookup yields CDR1 LNHNV and CDR2 YYDKDF (reference sequence). V lost 3 bases and J 3 bases, leaving 9 bases between the germline ends. The CDR3 is 13 residues long. Repertoires were generated with immunoSEQ multiplex PCR, while TCRdb's copy carries only in-frame clones and drops some. Among some 66,000 clones, roughly nine tenths were seen once, and the ten largest hold 17%. The data belong to a study of T cell responses to AZD1222 COVID-19 vaccine. Findings of the study overall: Donor demographics were predominantly white British with a female majority; clonal diversity may be underestimated. Receipt of two AZD1222 doses was followed by a rise in Spike-specific TCR breadth and depth.

This chain joins TRBV15 and TRBJ2-7, with D possibly TRBD1 on 6 matching bases. The sequence derives from an adult in good health. This specimen was peripheral blood, taken on day 0 of AZD1222 vaccination. CDR3 region: CATSRGDIYEQYF. The CDR3 DNA reads TGTGCCACCAGCAGGGGGGACATCTACGAGCAGTACTTC.